This T cell receptor (beta chain) emerged from a study of T cells in Graves' hyperthyroidism and ophthalmopathy. Study-level findings and limits: Progression to ophthalmopathy was predicted a median of approximately seven months early. Most clonotypes that expanded in the thyroid above 0.001 also showed up in blood.

Participants, patients aged 18 to 65, had newly diagnosed hyperthyroidism with a duration under 2 months. Using 9.5 to 10 ml of fresh peripheral blood, PBMCs were prepared. CDR3 length: 15 residues. Germline CDR1 reads SGHTA; CDR2 reads FQGTGA. J was trimmed by 0 bases and V by 5 bases; bases with no gene match: 4. This clonotype was seen ten or more times. Antigen unknown. The TCR beta CDR3 regions underwent amplification using RNA transcripts as the source. TCR CDR3 underwent first-round RT-PCR with the HTBI primer set. TCRdb re-called the multiplex PCR reads through MiXCR, storing one row per CDR3 protein. The sample records about 400,000 distinct CDR3 sequences, more than 15% being singletons.

The origin of this receptor is a woman aged 18-29 years with Graves' hyperthyroidism. Sequenced input: blood. The chain employs TRBV7-3 and TRBJ2-3; 8 bases line up with TRBD2. CDR3 DNA sequence: TGTGCCAGCAGCCGTAGCGGGGCTAGCACAGATACGCAGTATTTT. Its protein product is CASSRSGASTDTQYF.